This T cell receptor (beta chain) was captured by sequencing in a study of regulatory T cells in long-lasting Graves disease. General study results and limits: No thyroid tissue was studied; the work used peripheral blood only. Newly diagnosed disease favored TRBV20-1 and TRBJ2-1 over persistent disease.

This clonotype appeared many times. Its antigen remains unidentified. In building TCR beta libraries, iRepertoire HTBI primers were used together with Arm-PCR of CDR3 regions. Via MiXCR, TCRdb re-called the multiplex PCR reads, giving one row per CDR3 protein. The sample includes about 470,000 distinct CDR3 sequences, 20% to 25% of them seen just once. Germline V gene data show CDR1 as MNHEY and CDR2 as SMNVEV (reference sequence). Trimming removed 5 bases at V and 1 base at J, with 14 bases between. This CDR3 contains 15 residues. Documented time point: persistent/refractory GD, antithyroid drugs over 5 years with positive TRAb. PBMC-derived RNA was used for the TCR library.

The chain is built from TRBV27 and TRBJ2-5, with D hard to call. The specimen comprised peripheral blood mononuclear cells (PBMCs), sampled when the disease was refractory, from a patient treated with antithyroid drugs. The clonotype originates from a female donor with Graves disease. The CDR3 sequence: CASSTLLAGQETQYF. CDR3 coding DNA: TGTGCCAGCAGTACTCTTCTGGCAGGCCAAGAGACCCAGTACTTC.